The 16 T cell receptor beta chains below all came from one sample that was sequenced in a study of T-cell reconstitution after alpha-beta-depleted transplantation in children. Using unique molecular identifiers, the investigators prepared the TCRbeta library. From the PCR reads, TCRdb called clonotypes with MiXCR, one entry per CDR3 protein. The table has around 410,000 distinct CDR3 sequences, around 9.9% seen once. The material sequenced was PBMCs from the stem cell graft donor, taken from the stem cell graft. The origin of the receptors is a human donor who donated a stem cell graft to a child with acute myeloid leukemia.

Comment on this clonotype: The junction does not match germline at one end; this may be a read error. The chain couples TRBV7-7 to TRBJ1-1; D is undetermined. The germline V gene has CDR1 SSHAT and CDR2 FNYEAQ (reference sequence). The CDR3 has 13 residues. CDR3 region: CASSIGPNTEAFF. The DNA for the CDR3 is TGTGCTAGCAGCATAGGACCGAACACTGAAGCTTTCTTT.

The sample holds a few counts of this clonotype. The V and J genes are TRBV27 and TRBJ2-7; the D call may be TRBD1 or TRBD2 (5 bases each). Trimming stripped 2 bases from V and 6 bases from J, with 14 bases between. The CDR3 is 14 residues long. In germline, CDR1 is MNHEY, CDR2 SMNVEV (reference sequence). This CDR3 reads CASSLRDSGPEQYF. The CDR3 DNA reads as TGTGCCAGCAGTTTAAGAGACAGCGGTCCCGAGCAGTACTTC.

This rearrangement joins TRBV20-1 to TRBJ2-7; TRBD2 agrees at 12 bases. From germline, CDR1 is DFQATT and CDR2 SNEGSKA (reference sequence). The CDR3 spans 14 residues. After removal of 6 bases from V and 3 bases from J, the junction contained 6 bases not matched to a gene. CDR3 DNA: TGCAGTGCGCCGACTAGCGGGAGAAACTACGAGCAGTACTTC. This codes for CSAPTSGRNYEQYF.

This clonotype has a count of ten or more. This sequence joins TRBV5-1 and TRBJ1-4, with TRBD1 as a possible D gene (6 bases). Trimming left V 4 bases short and J 7 bases short, with 20 bases between. Germline V gene sequence: CDR1 SGHRS, CDR2 YFSETQ. CDR3 size: 16 residues. The CDR3 sequence is CASSGSDSASGEKLFF. The DNA of the CDR3 is TGCGCCAGCAGCGGGTCGGACAGCGCCTCGGGTGAAAAACTGTTTTTT.

J is TRBJ2-7 and V is TRBV6-2 or TRBV6-3; D perhaps matches TRBD2 (5 bases). The V gene lost 6 bases and the J gene lost 0 bases, with 15 bases spanning the gap. CDR1 is MNHEY, CDR2 SVGEGT, per germline. The CDR3 has 15 residues. CDR3 sequence reads: CASRNVGGYSYEQYF. In DNA, the CDR3 is TGTGCCAGCAGGAATGTCGGAGGATACTCCTACGAGCAGTACTTC.

There are a few counts of this clonotype. V gene TRBV27 combines with J gene TRBJ2-1; 7 bases fit TRBD2. Germline V gene lookup returns CDR1 MNHEY and CDR2 SMNVEV (reference sequence). The J segment lost 4 bases and the V segment lost 6 bases, leaving 12 bases of the junction unmatched. This CDR3 has 16 amino acids. Written as DNA, the CDR3 is TGTGCCAGCAGCCGGATAGCGGGCAACACTTACAATGAGCAGTTCTTC. Translated, it gives CASSRIAGNTYNEQFF.

This clonotype was seen only a few times. The V and J genes are TRBV5-1 and TRBJ2-7; 16 positions match TRBD2. The CDR3 contains 16 residues. V trimming: 3 bases; J trimming: 2 bases; junction bases outside the gene matches: 2. The germline CDR1 and CDR2 sequences are SGHRS and YFSETQ. The CDR3 nucleotides read TGCGCCAGCAGCTCGGGACTAGCGGGAGGGGCCTACGAGCAGTACTTC. Translating it yields CASSSGLAGGAYEQYF.

The chain couples TRBV7-3 to TRBJ1-1; D is ambiguous. Germline CDR1 SGHTA, CDR2 FQGTGA. This CDR3 comprises 15 residues. V gave up 0 bases and J gave up 0 bases, with 8 bases separating them. CDR3 nucleotides: TGTGCCAGCAGCTTAACCGGATCTGTGAACACTGAAGCTTTCTTT. It encodes CASSLTGSVNTEAFF.

This clonotype appeared a few times. The rearrangement links TRBV6-5 to TRBJ2-5, with 7 bases matching TRBD2. The germline V gene has CDR1 MNHEY and CDR2 SVGAGI. The CDR3 is made up of 12 amino acids. After removal of 8 bases from V and 5 bases from J, the junction contained 5 bases not matched to a gene. CDR3 coding DNA: TGTGCCAGCCTTTCCGGGGGGGAGACCCAGTACTTC. Translation gives CASLSGGETQYF.

This clonotype has a handful of counts. J is TRBJ1-4 and V is TRBV7-9; the D is unclear. Germline CDR1 is SEHNR and CDR2 is FQNEAQ (reference sequence). Trimming cost V 5 bases and J 4 bases, with 14 bases left between them. The CDR3 has 15 amino acids. CDR3 sequence: CASSPRRIYNEKLFF. The CDR3 DNA reads as TGTGCCAGCAGCCCTCGACGGATATATAATGAAAAACTGTTTTTT.

This clonotype was counted only a few times. The genes are TRBV7-2 and TRBJ2-2; possibly TRBD1 for D (5 bases). V gave up 5 bases and J gave up 7 bases, with 11 bases separating them. The CDR3 covers 13 residues. Germline CDR1 is SGHTA and CDR2 is FQGNSA. The CDR3 protein is CASSAGLIGELFF. The DNA for the CDR3 is TGTGCCAGCAGCGCAGGGTTGATCGGGGAGCTGTTTTTT. Combining the CDR3 with reference TRBV7-2 and TRBJ2-2 gives the whole variable domain GAGVSQSPSNKVTEKGKDVELRCDPISGHTALYWYRQSLGQGLEFLIYFQGNSAPDKSGLPSDRFSAERTGGSVSTLTIQRTQQEDSAVYLCASSAGLIGELFFGEGSRLTVL.

This chain joins TRBV29-1 and TRBJ2-1; D perhaps matches TRBD1 (5 bases). This CDR3 spans 12 amino acids. The V gene lost 6 bases and the J gene lost 4 bases, with 10 bases spanning the gap. CDR1 is SQVTM and CDR2 is ANQGSEA in the germline V gene. As DNA, the CDR3 is TGCAGCGTGAAACAGGTTTACAATGAGCAGTTCTTC. It codes for CSVKQVYNEQFF.

V and J are TRBV20-1 and TRBJ1-2; weak D call: TRBD1 (5 bases). Germline assignment: CDR1 DFQATT and CDR2 SNEGSKA (reference sequence). This CDR3 region has 15 residues. The V end lost 6 bases, the J end lost 4 bases, and 21 bases lay between the germline ends. The CDR3 reads CSAKEGTREVYGYTF. The DNA for the CDR3 is TGCAGTGCCAAGGAGGGAACCAGGGAGGTCTATGGCTACACCTTC.

This clonotype was seen only a few times. The chain combines TRBV25-1 with TRBJ2-6; TRBD1 matches at 7 bases. The CDR3 loop spans 16 amino acids. V lost 8 bases and J lost 0; bases outside the gene matches: 7. Looked up from germline, CDR1 is MGHDK and CDR2 is SYGVNS. CDR3 in amino acids: CASGGQVHSGANVLTF. The CDR3 DNA follows: TGTGCCAGCGGAGGACAGGTCCACTCTGGGGCCAACGTCCTGACTTTC.

V usage is TRBV5-1 and J usage is TRBJ1-1; D is ambiguous. V lost 2 bases, J lost 4 bases, and 12 bases lay in between. From germline, CDR1 is SGHRS and CDR2 YFSETQ. This CDR3 region has 14 residues. This CDR3 reads CASSFHGWGTEAFF. The CDR3 DNA reads TGCGCCAGCAGCTTTCATGGATGGGGCACTGAAGCTTTCTTT.

The rearrangement uses TRBV5-1 and TRBJ2-3; no clear D. This CDR3 has 14 residues. Germline CDR1 reads SGHRS; CDR2 reads YFSETQ. V was trimmed by 4 bases and J by 0 bases, leaving 9 bases between them. CDR3 in DNA: TGCGCCAGCAGCCCGACAAGTAGCACAGATACGCAGTATTTT. Protein: CASSPTSSTDTQYF. Filled out from reference TRBV5-1 and TRBJ2-3, the complete variable domain reads KAGVTQTPRYLIKTRGQQVTLSCSPISGHRSVSWYQQTPGQGLQFLFEYFSETQRNKGNFPGRFSGRQFSNSRSEMNVSTLELGDSALYLCASSPTSSTDTQYFGPGTRLTVL.